The 30 T cell receptor beta chains presented below share a single source sample, sequenced in a study of control samples from healthy donors and cancer patients. Sequencing was performed with immunoSEQ multiplex PCR; in TCRdb, only in-frame clones are kept and a portion is missing. Of about 20,000 clones listed, around 89% were seen once; the top ten hold 8% to 10%. Sample: PBMCs. The receptor source for this set is a woman aged 60-75 years with head and neck cancer.

This chain connects TRBV18 to TRBJ2-7; the match to TRBD1 covers 8 bases. Trimming removed 3 bases from V and 7 bases from J; junction bases left unmatched: 5. Germline V gives CDR1 KGHSH, CDR2 LQKENI. CDR3 length: 13 residues. The CDR3 bases are TGTGCCAGCTCACCGGGGACAGGTCGGGAGCAGTACTTC. Translating gives CASSPGTGREQYF. Complete variable domain (other parts from reference TRBV18 and TRBJ2-7): NAGVMQNPRHLVRRRGQEARLRCSPMKGHSHVYWYRQLPEEGLKFMVYLQKENIIDESGMPKERFSAEFPKEGPSILRIQQVVRGDSAAYFCASSPGTGREQYFGPGTRLTVT.

This chain uses TRBV2 with TRBJ2-7; D is possibly TRBD2 (6 bases). The CDR3 extends over 12 amino acids. Trimming took 5 bases from V and 3 from J, leaving 8 bases between them. The germline gives CDR1 SNHLY, CDR2 FYNNEI. CDR3 residues: CASSREVYEQYF. The DNA of the CDR3 is TGTGCCAGCAGTAGGGAGGTCTACGAGCAGTACTTC.

The rearrangement uses TRBV11-2 and TRBJ2-7; D remains unclear. V was shortened by 5 bases and J by 7 bases, with 18 bases between the two germline ends. The CDR3 has 14 residues. Germline V gene sequence: CDR1 SGHAT, CDR2 FQNNGV. CDR3 in amino acids: CASSKGTSAREQYF. The CDR3 region has the DNA TGTGCCAGCAGCAAGGGCACTTCAGCACGGGAGCAGTACTTC.

The J gene is TRBJ2-7, the V gene TRBV19; D ambiguous. The V end was cut by 5 bases, the J end by 3 bases, with 11 bases between. The germline CDR1 and CDR2 sequences are LNHDA and SQIVND (reference sequence). The CDR3 has 13 amino acids. CDR3 sequence reads: CASSVEVGYEQYF. CDR3 bases: TGTGCCAGTAGTGTCGAGGTGGGCTACGAGCAGTACTTC. Full variable domain (missing parts from reference TRBV19 and TRBJ2-7): DGGITQSPKYLFRKEGQNVTLSCEQNLNHDAMYWYRQDPGQGLRLIYYSQIVNDFQKGDIAEGYSVSREKKESFPLTVTSAQKNPTAFYLCASSVEVGYEQYFGPGTRLTVT.

The V and J genes are TRBV19 and TRBJ1-1; the D is unclear. CDR3 length equals 13 residues. Germline loops: CDR1 LNHDA, CDR2 SQIVND (reference sequence). V lost 4 bases and J lost 1, with 7 bases in between. CDR3 in amino acids: CASSKWRNTEAFF. CDR3 nucleotides: TGTGCCAGTAGTAAGTGGAGGAACACTGAAGCTTTCTTT. The variable domain in full, completed from reference TRBV19 and TRBJ1-1, reads DGGITQSPKYLFRKEGQNVTLSCEQNLNHDAMYWYRQDPGQGLRLIYYSQIVNDFQKGDIAEGYSVSREKKESFPLTVTSAQKNPTAFYLCASSKWRNTEAFFGQGTRLTVV.

The CDR3 spells CASSTGTSYEQYF. The CDR3 bases are TGCGCCAGCTCTACCGGGACTTCCTACGAGCAGTACTTC. This chain links TRBV10-2 with TRBJ2-7; perhaps TRBD2 as D (6 bases). Trimming cost V 8 bases and J 1 base, with 12 bases left between them. The CDR3 runs 13 residues. Germline V lookup: CDR1 WSHSY, CDR2 SAAADI.

V and J are TRBV7-8 and TRBJ2-1; D unresolved. The germline V gene has CDR1 SGHVS and CDR2 FQNEAQ. V was cut by 0 bases and J by 8 bases, with 11 bases left in between. This CDR3 region has 14 residues. The CDR3 spells CASSLALAADEQFF. For the CDR3, the DNA is TGTGCCAGCAGCTTAGCGTTAGCCGCGGATGAGCAGTTCTTC.

This rearrangement joins TRBV19 to TRBJ2-7; D ambiguous. Germline-derived CDR1 and CDR2 are LNHDA and SQIVND (reference sequence). The length of the CDR3 is 14 residues. The germline V and J ends were trimmed by 6 bases and 2 bases, with 14 bases remaining between them. The CDR3 loop is CASSTPGRAYEQYF. Written as DNA, the CDR3 is TGTGCCAGTAGCACCCCTGGGCGAGCCTACGAGCAGTACTTC. Full variable domain (remainder filled in from reference TRBV19 and TRBJ2-7): DGGITQSPKYLFRKEGQNVTLSCEQNLNHDAMYWYRQDPGQGLRLIYYSQIVNDFQKGDIAEGYSVSREKKESFPLTVTSAQKNPTAFYLCASSTPGRAYEQYFGPGTRLTVT.

The V and J genes are TRBV19 and TRBJ1-1; TRBD1 might be the D (6 bases). Trimming removed 5 bases at V and 0 bases at J, with 7 bases between. In germline, CDR1 is LNHDA, CDR2 SQIVND (reference sequence). The CDR3 is made up of 13 amino acids. The CDR3 loop reads CASSWGLNTEAFF. The CDR3 DNA reads TGTGCCAGTAGTTGGGGGCTGAACACTGAAGCTTTCTTT.

This chain joins TRBV14 and TRBJ1-4; D gene unclear. The CDR3 runs to 16 residues. Germline lookup yields CDR1 SGHDN and CDR2 FVKESK. Trimming cost V 0 bases and J 5 bases, with 13 bases left between them. CDR3: CASSQDGGVLNEKLFF. The CDR3 DNA follows: TGTGCCAGCAGCCAAGATGGTGGGGTTCTAAATGAAAAACTGTTTTTT.

The rearrangement joins TRBV19 to TRBJ2-1; D might be TRBD1 (6 bases). Germline V gives CDR1 LNHDA, CDR2 SQIVND (reference sequence). This CDR3 is 14 amino acids long. With 2 bases removed from V and 4 bases from J, the gap between germline ends came to 9 bases. DNA of the CDR3: TGTGCCAGTAGTATATTCGGACAGTACAATGAGCAGTTCTTC. Translated: CASSIFGQYNEQFF.

This clone appeared a few times. The chain couples TRBV28 to TRBJ1-3; D possibly corresponds to TRBD1 (5 bases). From germline, CDR1 is MDHEN and CDR2 SYDVKM. Trimming stripped 3 bases from V and 2 bases from J, with 8 bases between. The CDR3 has 14 residues. CDR3 in amino acids: CASSFVGAGNTIYF. DNA of the CDR3: TGTGCCAGCAGTTTCGTAGGGGCTGGAAACACCATATATTTT.

The chain carries TRBV5-8 and TRBJ1-1, with D perhaps matching TRBD1 (5 bases). The CDR3 runs 15 residues. V shed 4 bases and J shed 1 base, with 14 bases lying between them. Germline CDR1 is SGHTS and CDR2 is YDEGEE. DNA of the CDR3: TGTGCCAGCAGCCCTATACACGGGGCGAACACTGAAGCTTTCTTT. It specifies CASSPIHGANTEAFF. Complete variable domain (other parts from reference TRBV5-8 and TRBJ1-1): EAGVTQSPTHLIKTRGQQATLRCSPISGHTSVYWYQQALGLGLQFLLWYDEGEERNRGNFPPRFSGRQFPNYSSELNVNALELEDSALYLCASSPIHGANTEAFFGQGTRLTVV.

The rearrangement joins TRBV9 to TRBJ1-2; D is ambiguous. From germline, CDR1 is SGDLS and CDR2 YYNGEE. Deletions cut 4 bases from V and 4 bases from J, with 8 bases between. The CDR3 runs 12 residues. CDR3 nucleotides: TGTGCCAGCAGCACACGGGCCTATGGCTACACCTTC. It specifies CASSTRAYGYTF.

The chain links TRBV30 to TRBJ1-1; D call uncertain. The CDR3 has 12 amino acids. V was shortened by 3 bases and J by 5 bases, with 10 bases between the two germline ends. CDR1 GTSNPN and CDR2 SVGIG come from the germline V gene (reference sequence). The CDR3: CAWRRGLTEAFF. CDR3 in DNA: TGTGCCTGGAGGCGAGGGTTGACTGAAGCTTTCTTT.

This chain uses TRBV6-5 with TRBJ2-1, with 9 bases identical to TRBD2. V lost 6 bases to trimming and J lost 12 bases; unmatched junction nucleotides: 6. The CDR3 runs to 12 residues. The germline gives CDR1 MNHEY, CDR2 SVGAGI. CDR3 sequence reads: CASSYSGSGQFF. Written as DNA, the CDR3 is TGTGCCAGCAGCTATAGCGGGAGTGGGCAGTTCTTC.

This sequence joins TRBV27 and TRBJ2-5; 7 nucleotides agree with TRBD1. The germline V gene has CDR1 MNHEY and CDR2 SMNVEV (reference sequence). With V trimmed by 2 bases and J by 2 bases, 2 bases remained unmatched. CDR3 length: 14 amino acids. The CDR3 bases are TGTGCCAGCAGTTTACGGACAGGTCAAGAGACCCAGTACTTC. Its translation is CASSLRTGQETQYF.

In its sample, this clone was seen once. The chain joins TRBV2 to TRBJ2-2; 9 bases fit TRBD1. The V and J ends lost 10 bases and 7 bases, in that order; junction bases with no gene match: 7. The germline CDR1 and CDR2 sequences are SNHLY and FYNNEI. The CDR3 is made up of 13 amino acids. The CDR3: CATRGQGSGELFF. The CDR3 DNA sequence: TGTGCCACGCGGGGACAGGGAAGCGGGGAGCTGTTTTTT.

V and J are TRBV9 and TRBJ2-2; D remains unclear. CDR1 SGDLS and CDR2 YYNGEE come from the germline V gene. V was clipped by 3 bases and J by 4 bases, with 16 bases between them. There are 16 residues in the CDR3. The CDR3 DNA reads TGTGCCAGCAGCGGACTCGCCACACGACCCACCGGGGAGCTGTTTTTT. This sequence encodes CASSGLATRPTGELFF.

This rearrangement joins TRBV18 to TRBJ2-1; a possible D gene is TRBD1 (6 bases). CDR3 length: 13 residues. The germline V and J ends were trimmed by 2 bases and 7 bases, with 9 bases remaining between them. CDR1 KGHSH and CDR2 LQKENI come from the germline V gene. The CDR3 region has the DNA TGTGCCAGCTCACCAATAGGGGGTAATGAGCAGTTCTTC. Translating it yields CASSPIGGNEQFF.

This chain uses TRBV10-2 with TRBJ1-1; TRBD1 might be the D (6 bases). Germline CDR1 and CDR2: WSHSY and SAAADI. Trimming removed 5 bases at V and 6 bases at J, with 13 bases between. This CDR3 has 13 amino acids. The chain's CDR3 is CASSQGGWPEAFF. As DNA, the CDR3 is TGCGCCAGCAGTCAAGGGGGATGGCCTGAAGCTTTCTTT.

The gene calls are TRBV7-6 and TRBJ2-1; a weak D match, TRBD2 (5 bases). Trimming pared 5 bases from V and 7 bases from J, leaving 21 bases between. CDR3 length: 16 residues. Germline CDR1 SGHVS, CDR2 FNYEAQ. The CDR3 sequence: CASSRIWAGGRNEQFF. The CDR3 DNA reads TGTGCCAGCAGCCGCATCTGGGCGGGCGGGCGGAATGAGCAGTTCTTC.

This chain links TRBV28 with TRBJ2-7; tentative D call: TRBD1 (6 bases). CDR1 and CDR2 (germline): MDHEN, SYDVKM. CDR3 size: 16 residues. V gave up 6 bases and J gave up 2 bases, with 20 bases separating them. Here the CDR3 reads CASSRQRTEETYEQYF. For the CDR3, the DNA is TGTGCCAGCAGCAGACAAAGGACAGAAGAAACCTACGAGCAGTACTTC.

V gene TRBV28 combines with J gene TRBJ2-7; 9 positions agree with TRBD1. V trimming: 7 bases; J trimming: 5 bases; junction bases outside the gene matches: 15. In germline, CDR1 is MDHEN, CDR2 SYDVKM. CDR3 length equals 16 residues. CDR3 sequence (DNA): TGTGCCAGCATCTCGCGGGCCGGGACAGGGAGGAACGAGCAGTACTTC. This translates into CASISRAGTGRNEQYF.

This rearrangement joins TRBV7-9 to TRBJ2-7; 8 bases map to TRBD2. CDR3 length: 15 residues. The germline V gene has CDR1 SEHNR and CDR2 FQNEAQ (reference sequence). Trimming at V came to 1 base and at J to 4 bases, leaving 6 bases not matched to a gene. This CDR3 reads CASSLVGSGMYEQYF. In nucleotides, the CDR3 is TGTGCCAGCAGCTTAGTTGGTAGCGGGATGTACGAGCAGTACTTC. Combining the CDR3 with reference TRBV7-9 and TRBJ2-7 gives the whole variable domain DTGVSQNPRHKITKRGQNVTFRCDPISEHNRLYWYRQTLGQGPEFLTYFQNEAQLEKSRLLSDRFSAERPKGSFSTLEIQRTEQGDSAMYLCASSLVGSGMYEQYFGPGTRLTVT.

This clone has a handful of counts. V gene TRBV7-9 combines with J gene TRBJ1-4, with TRBD1 identical over 10 bases. Trimming at V came to 3 bases and at J to 8 bases, leaving 12 bases not matched to a gene. CDR1 SEHNR and CDR2 FQNEAQ come from the germline V gene (reference sequence). This CDR3 spans 17 amino acids. CDR3 DNA: TGTGCCAGCAGCTTCTCGGACAGGGGGGACTTGGAGGAAAAACTGTTTTTT. Translating gives CASSFSDRGDLEEKLFF.

The rearrangement links TRBV6-5 to TRBJ2-7, with 8 bases identical to TRBD2. Unmatched junction bases numbered 8, after V lost 10 bases and J lost 0 bases. Germline values: CDR1 MNHEY, CDR2 SVGAGI. CDR3 length: 14 residues. The DNA for the CDR3 is TGTGCCACGGGGGGGGACTCGGCCTCCTACGAGCAGTACTTC. Its translation is CATGGDSASYEQYF.

This sequence joins TRBV27 and TRBJ2-1; D is unresolved. The V gene lost 8 bases and the J gene lost 7 bases, with 15 bases spanning the gap. The germline V gene encodes CDR1 MNHEY and CDR2 SMNVEV (reference sequence). This CDR3 spans 13 amino acids. The CDR3 nucleotides read TGTGCCAGCCGACGGGTAGACTCGAATGAGCAGTTCTTC. Translation gives CASRRVDSNEQFF.

The CDR3 nucleotides read TGTGCCAGCAGCTTAGGCAGGAGCATGAACACTGAAGCTTTCTTT. Protein product: CASSLGRSMNTEAFF. This rearrangement joins TRBV11-2 to TRBJ1-1; D is undetermined. Trimming removed 1 base at V and 0 bases at J, with 9 bases between. In germline, CDR1 is SGHAT, CDR2 FQNNGV. The CDR3 consists of 15 residues.

The chain carries TRBV5-1 and TRBJ1-5; a weak D match, TRBD1 (6 bases). Germline V gives CDR1 SGHRS, CDR2 YFSETQ. V was shortened by 4 bases and J by 1 base, with 15 bases between the two germline ends. The CDR3 sequence is 16 residues long. The CDR3 sequence: CASSAGGGSSNQPQHF. CDR3 nucleotides: TGCGCCAGCAGCGCTGGGGGGGGCTCAAGCAATCAGCCCCAGCATTTT.